In its sample, the clone carrying this T cell receptor beta chain was seen many times. Its antigen is not identified. These data belong to a study of CD8+CD57+ T cells in acquired aplastic anemia. The study's findings and limits: Shared by patients and controls, fewer than 30 CD8+ CDR3s were abundant in patients.

Profiles of TCR beta VDJ and CDR3 were generated from a genomic DNA template. One entry per CDR3 protein results from TCRdb running MiXCR on the reads. The data contain hundreds of thousands of distinct CDR3 sequences, approximately 58% of them seen just once; the ten biggest clones take up approximately 1.2%. Individuals selected for sequencing had exhibited CD8+CD57+ cell expansion on flow cytometry. At blood sampling, none of the patients had yet received therapy. This CDR3 region has 15 residues. Germline V gene data show CDR1 as MNHEY and CDR2 as SVGAGI. V gave up 0 bases and J gave up 6 bases; unmatched junction bases: 3.

The sequencing input was sorted CD4+, CD8+, or CD8+CD57+ T cells (not recorded which) from PBMCs. V usage is TRBV6-5 and J usage is TRBJ2-3, with TRBD2 matching 10 bases. This TCR was recovered from a human donor with aplastic anemia. CDR3 amino acids: CASSYSLTSGDTQYF. Written as DNA, the CDR3 is TGTGCCAGCAGTTACTCGCTGACTAGCGGGGATACGCAGTATTTT.